This TCR beta chain was sequenced in a study of blood T cell repertoires in COVID-19. Measured with immunoSEQ multiplex PCR; TCRdb has only the in-frame clones, and not every one. Of roughly 300,000 clones in the sample, nearly 90% were seen once. V dropped 3 bases and J dropped 1; count of bases not matched to a gene: 5. The CDR3 totals 14 residues. Germline V CDR1 and CDR2: SQVTM, ANQGSEA. The sequenced sample was peripheral blood. The clonotype originates from a woman in her twenties or thirties with COVID-19, enrolled during active disease. The V gene is TRBV29-1, the J gene TRBJ2-5; TRBD1 agrees at 7 bases. The CDR3 loop reads CSVDPDRSQETQYF. As DNA, the CDR3 is TGCAGCGTTGACCCGGACAGGAGCCAAGAGACCCAGTACTTC.